The 4 T cell receptor beta chains reported below all come from one sample, sequenced in a study of CD8 T cells in ankylosing spondylitis. One entry per CDR3 protein, called by TCRdb with MiXCR from the 5' RACE reads. The table shows a few hundred thousand distinct CDR3 sequences, with roughly 12% occurring only once. Sequences were obtained from blood, either unsorted or a sorted T cell fraction (not recorded which). The receptors here all came from a female donor with ankylosing spondylitis or in good health (not recorded which).

This clonotype appeared a few times. This chain links TRBV5-1 with TRBJ1-1; D call uncertain. The CDR3 extends over 15 amino acids. Trimming left V 4 bases short and J 1 base short, with 14 bases between. From germline, CDR1 is SGHRS and CDR2 YFSETQ. The chain's CDR3 is CASSIRREKNTEAFF. The CDR3 nucleotides are TGCGCCAGCAGCATCCGACGGGAGAAGAACACTGAAGCTTTCTTT.

This chain connects TRBV3-1 to TRBJ2-2; 7 bases are a match to TRBD1. Per the germline V gene, CDR1 is LGHDT and CDR2 is YNNKEL (reference sequence). The CDR3 runs to 16 residues. V shed 2 bases and J 2 bases; nucleotides not matched to a gene: 5. CDR3 coding DNA: TGTGCCAGCAGCCAAAACCCAGGGGGAAACACCGGGGAGCTGTTTTTT. Encoded protein: CASSQNPGGNTGELFF. Filled out from reference TRBV3-1 and TRBJ2-2, the complete variable domain reads DTAVSQTPKYLVTQMGNDKSIKCEQNLGHDTMYWYKQDSKKFLKIMFSYNNKELIINETVPNRFSPKSPDKAHLNLHINSLELGDSAVYFCASSQNPGGNTGELFFGEGSRLTVL.

This clonotype appeared a few times. A junction end diverges from the germline sequence, so it may reflect a read error. The V gene is TRBV20-1, the J gene TRBJ2-3, with 11 bases aligning to TRBD1. The CDR3 runs 17 residues. Germline CDR1 DFQATT, CDR2 SNEGSKA (reference sequence). Here the CDR3 DNA reads TGCTGTGCTAGAGAGGTCATCGGGACAGGGGGAGGAGATACGCAGTATTTT. This codes for CCAREVIGTGGGDTQYF.

The V gene is TRBV20-1, the J gene TRBJ2-2; D remains unclear. The CDR3 totals 14 residues. V lost 2 bases and J 0 bases, leaving 7 bases between the germline ends. Germline CDR1 DFQATT, CDR2 SNEGSKA (reference sequence). CDR3 in amino acids: CSARKVPNTGELFF. In DNA form, the CDR3 reads TGCAGTGCTAGAAAAGTCCCGAACACCGGGGAGCTGTTTTTT.